This TCR beta chain was recorded in a study of blood T cell repertoires in COVID-19. The wider study: T cells, B-cell-depleted T cells, or PBMCs supplied cDNA or gDNA.

The repertoire was sequenced with immunoSEQ multiplex PCR; TCRdb's copy has only in-frame clones and lacks some. The sample shows fewer than 300,000 clones, roughly four fifths of them seen only once. Germline CDR1 reads SSHAT; CDR2 reads FNYEAQ (reference sequence). The CDR3 contains 13 residues. As to this clone: The junction departs from the called germline gene at one end, perhaps through a read error.

Individuals aged about 18 to 90 years were recruited from about two dozen US areas. V gene TRBV7-7 combines with J gene TRBJ2-1; D is uncertain. This receptor was obtained from a man in his forties or fifties who had been exposed to COVID-19. Input material: PBMCs or T cells enriched from blood (not recorded which). This CDR3 reads CASSLEGADEQFF. CDR3 nucleotides: TGTGCTAGCAGCTTAGAAGGAGCCGATGAGCAGTTCTTC.